This TCR beta chain was sequenced in a study of shared clonotypes between healthy human individuals. It was at deep level that the assay was run. Every subset's genomic DNA went evenly onto several immunoSEQ plates. Repertoires were generated with immunoSEQ multiplex PCR, while TCRdb's copy carries only in-frame clones and drops some. The sample carries roughly 2.1 million clones, under 95% recorded once. Naivety among CD8 cells was defined by CD45RO negativity and positive CCR7 selection, thereby excluding terminally differentiated effector memory CD45RA+ cells. The sequence was collected from a man aged 18 to 35 in good health. Some clones in this sample may be carry-over from other donors' samples. Sequenced input: naive CD8+ T cells from PBMCs.

CDR3 loop: CASSPRLGQQDTQYF. The DNA for the CDR3 is TGTGCCAGCAGTCCCCGTTTGGGCCAGCAAGATACGCAGTATTTT. V usage is TRBV27 and J usage is TRBJ2-3; D not resolved. The V end was cut by 5 bases, the J end by 5 bases, with 17 bases between. The germline gives CDR1 MNHEY, CDR2 SMNVEV (reference sequence). This CDR3 has 15 residues.